These 9 T cell receptor beta chains were all obtained from the same sample, sequenced in a study of blood T cells in healthy people across ages. Next came a second PCR, run for about 6 to 12 cycles, which used a sample-barcoded 5' primer along with a J-beta primer mix. TCRdb fed the 5' RACE reads into MiXCR, producing one record per CDR3 protein. The sample has hundreds of thousands of distinct CDR3 sequences; around 45% are singletons. Sample: blood. The source is a woman aged 55-75 years in good health.

This chain connects TRBV18 to TRBJ2-7, with D unclear. Looked up from germline, CDR1 is KGHSH and CDR2 is LQKENI. The V gene lost 0 bases and the J gene lost 9 bases, with 9 bases spanning the gap. The CDR3 is 12 amino acids. The CDR3 nucleotides are TGTGCCAGCTCACCACCGAACGCAGGGCAGTACTTC. Translated, it gives CASSPPNAGQYF.

The chain employs TRBV28 and TRBJ1-1, with 10 bases that match TRBD1. V lost 5 bases, J lost 3 bases, and 9 bases stayed unmatched. The germline V gene has CDR1 MDHEN and CDR2 SYDVKM. The CDR3 extends over 16 amino acids. The CDR3 DNA reads as TGTGCCAGCAGTGCCAGACAGGGGGCGGGGGACACTGAAGCTTTCTTT. Translated, it gives CASSARQGAGDTEAFF.

The chain couples TRBV7-9 to TRBJ2-1, with D perhaps TRBD1 or TRBD2 (5 bases each). V lost 2 bases and J 13 bases, leaving 21 bases between the germline ends. The germline V gene has CDR1 SEHNR and CDR2 FQNEAQ (reference sequence). The CDR3 consists of 15 residues. CDR3 sequence reads: CASSLRREGLGTQFF. CDR3 in DNA: TGTGCCAGCAGCTTACGCCGCGAGGGGTTGGGGACCCAGTTCTTC. The full variable domain, its missing parts supplied by reference TRBV7-9 and TRBJ2-1, is DTGVSQNPRHKITKRGQNVTFRCDPISEHNRLYWYRQTLGQGPEFLTYFQNEAQLEKSRLLSDRFSAERPKGSFSTLEIQRTEQGDSAMYLCASSLRREGLGTQFFGPGTRLTVL.

As concerns this clonotype: This may stem from a read error, because a much larger clone lies one nucleotide away. The chain has TRBV29-1 and TRBJ2-7; the D gene is possibly TRBD1 (6 bases). Germline V lookup: CDR1 SQVTM, CDR2 ANQGSEA. The CDR3 contains 13 residues. Trimming left V 4 bases short and J 3 bases short, with 13 bases between. The CDR3 region is CSVGEVRGYEQYF. The CDR3 DNA reads as TGCAGCGTTGGAGAGGTCAGGGGCTACGAGCAGTACTTC.

This chain joins TRBV6-2 or TRBV6-3 and TRBJ2-6; D uncertain. The germline V gene has CDR1 MNHEY and CDR2 SVGEGT. Trimming left V 6 bases short and J 2 bases short, with 11 bases between. This CDR3 is built from 15 residues. The CDR3 DNA sequence: TGTGCCAGCAGGGCTGCTGGTCCTGGGGCCAACGTCCTGACTTTC. Translated, it gives CASRAAGPGANVLTF.

This clonotype came up a few times. The chain's CDR3 is CASSLGTSNEQFF. In DNA form, the CDR3 reads TGTGCCAGCAGCTTGGGGACTAGCAATGAGCAGTTCTTC. This sequence joins TRBV7-2 and TRBJ2-1; 8 bases are a match to TRBD2. Per the germline V gene, CDR1 is SGHTA and CDR2 is FQGNSA. There are 13 residues in the CDR3. V trimming: 3 bases; J trimming: 6 bases; junction bases outside the gene matches: 1.

This chain uses TRBV4-3 with TRBJ2-1, with no clear D. Germline loops: CDR1 LGHNA, CDR2 YSLEER. Trimming removed 0 bases at V and 9 bases at J, with 12 bases between. The length of the CDR3 is 14 residues. CDR3 loop: CASSQDLGMGEQFF. The CDR3 bases are TGCGCCAGCAGCCAAGACCTGGGGATGGGTGAGCAGTTCTTC.

This sequence joins TRBV7-9 and TRBJ2-1, with 10 bases fitting TRBD2. Germline V gene data show CDR1 as SEHNR and CDR2 as FQNEAQ (reference sequence). The CDR3 runs 19 residues. Trimming at V came to 3 bases and at J to 3 bases, leaving 14 bases not matched to a gene. CDR3 coding DNA: TGTGCCAGCAGCTTCCCCCACCGACCTGGACTAGCGGACTACAATGAGCAGTTCTTC. It translates to CASSFPHRPGLADYNEQFF.

The chain couples TRBV12-3 or TRBV12-4 to TRBJ2-1; 8 bases are shared with TRBD2. The CDR3 contains 13 residues. V lost 11 bases to trimming and J lost 7 bases; unmatched junction nucleotides: 10. The CDR3 nucleotides are TGTGCCGGCACCTGGCTAGCGGGTAATGAGCAGTTCTTC. Its protein is CAGTWLAGNEQFF.